This T cell receptor beta chain came from a study of T cell repertoires in cytomegalovirus infection. Study details: Public TCR beta signature analysis indicated the presence of both CMV infection and matching HLA type. Study findings and constraints: HLA-C-restricted, CMV-specific TCR beta clonotypes were dominant ex vivo. Summed public TCR beta family frequency identified CMV carriers bearing the relevant HLA.

The CDR3 length is 14 residues. V shed 7 bases and J 6 bases; nucleotides not matched to a gene: 9. Germline lookup yields CDR1 MDHEN and CDR2 SYDVKM. This clonotype was seen more than once but under ten times. What it binds is unknown. TCRdb redid the calling of the reads with MiXCR, one entry per CDR3 protein. The table includes over 300,000 distinct CDR3 sequences, 9.5% detected once. The chain carries TRBV28 and TRBJ2-3; the match to TRBD2 covers 8 bases. Specimen: PBMCs. The TCR was taken from a human donor in good health (CMV status not recorded). Some clones in this sample may be carry-over from other donors' samples. The CDR3 DNA is TGTGCCAGCACCCTTGGGACTAGGTTGGATACGCAGTATTTT. This sequence encodes CASTLGTRLDTQYF.